This record concerns one TCR beta chain sequence. The length of the CDR3 is 14 residues. CDR1 and CDR2 (germline): SGHTA, FQGNSA. Trimming took off 5 bases at V and 7 bases at J, with 14 bases between the two ends. This specimen belongs to a study of Ad26.COV2.S vaccination and SARS-CoV-2 variants. Libraries were prepared by immunoSEQ multiplex PCR; TCRdb keeps only in-frame clonotypes and omits some of them. In the table there are about 350,000 clones, about 88% of which are singletons. Treatment meaning: 15 to 20 received Ad26.COV2.S at low or high dose, single or two shots; about 5 received placebo; per-sample allocation not given. Collection of the samples took place on day 63 after the first injection of vaccine or placebo. An Ad26 vector carrying the Wuhan-strain SARS-CoV-2 spike served as the vaccine.

The chain couples TRBV7-2 to TRBJ1-4, with a possible D match to TRBD1 (6 bases). This specimen consisted of peripheral blood, obtained in a trial of Ad26.COV2.S vaccine versus placebo. The receptor was derived from a person aged 18-65 years who received the Ad26.COV2.S COVID-19 vaccine or a placebo. The CDR3 reads CASSPARGGEKLFF. The CDR3, as DNA: TGTGCCAGCAGCCCGGCTAGGGGGGGTGAAAAACTGTTTTTT.